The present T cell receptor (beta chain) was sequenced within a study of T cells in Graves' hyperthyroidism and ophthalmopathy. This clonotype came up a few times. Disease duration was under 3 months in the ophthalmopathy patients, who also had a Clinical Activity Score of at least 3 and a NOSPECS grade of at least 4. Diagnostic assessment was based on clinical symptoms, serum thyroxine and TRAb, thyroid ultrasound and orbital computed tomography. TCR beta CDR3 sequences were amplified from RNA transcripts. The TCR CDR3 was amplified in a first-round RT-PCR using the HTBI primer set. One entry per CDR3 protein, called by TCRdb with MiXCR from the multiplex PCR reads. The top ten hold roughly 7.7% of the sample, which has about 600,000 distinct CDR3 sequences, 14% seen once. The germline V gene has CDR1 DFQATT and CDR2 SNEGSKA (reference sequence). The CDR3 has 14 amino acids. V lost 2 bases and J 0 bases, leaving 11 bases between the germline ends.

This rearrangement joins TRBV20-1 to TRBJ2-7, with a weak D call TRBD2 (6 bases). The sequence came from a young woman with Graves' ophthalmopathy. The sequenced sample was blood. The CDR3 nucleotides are TGCAGTGCTAGACTTGGAGGGACCTCCTACGAGCAGTACTTC. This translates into CSARLGGTSYEQYF.